Shown below are 30 T cell receptor beta chains from a single sample sequenced in a study of regulatory T cells in long-lasting Graves disease. HTBI primers from iRepertoire and Arm-PCR of CDR3 regions yielded the TCR beta libraries. A single record per CDR3 protein comes from TCRdb applying MiXCR to the multiplex PCR reads. The profile shows about half a million distinct CDR3 sequences, around 11% of them singletons. Regarding time point: newly diagnosed GD, antithyroid drugs for less than 3 months. Extracted RNA from PBMCs served as the source of the TCR library. The sample also formed part of further work on T cells in Graves' hyperthyroidism and ophthalmopathy.

The sequenced sample was peripheral blood mononuclear cells (PBMCs), obtained at new diagnosis, from a patient treated with antithyroid drugs. All receptors derive from a woman in her thirties with Graves disease.

In its sample, this clonotype was seen a few times. The genes are TRBV7-9 and TRBJ2-2; D is uncertain. Between the trimmed V and J ends, which lost 5 bases and 2 bases, there was a span of 12 bases. This CDR3 is built from 15 residues. The V gene's germline CDR1 is SEHNR and CDR2 FQNEAQ (reference sequence). CDR3 region: CASSGWQDNTGELFF. CDR3 in DNA: TGTGCCAGCAGCGGATGGCAGGATAACACCGGGGAGCTGTTTTTT.

This clonotype was detected ten times or more. The rearrangement uses TRBV2 and TRBJ2-5; 8 positions match TRBD1. The ends lost 6 bases at V and 5 bases at J; junction bases unmatched: 8. Germline V gene sequence: CDR1 SNHLY, CDR2 FYNNEI. CDR3 length equals 14 residues. DNA of the CDR3: TGTGCCAGCAGCGATAGGACAGGGCGTGAGACCCAGTACTTC. Its translation: CASSDRTGRETQYF.

This clonotype showed up many times. V is TRBV12-3 or TRBV12-4 and J is TRBJ1-1; D call uncertain. The J call could be wrong; TRBJ2-3 is a better fit for the DNA end. The CDR3 is made up of 12 amino acids. The CDR3 DNA sequence: TGTGCCAGCAGTTTAGCTGATTATACGCAGTATTTT. This gives the protein CASSLADYTQYF.

This clonotype was observed at least ten times. This chain's CDR3 is CASSQFQRATYEQYF. The CDR3 DNA reads as TGTGCCAGCAGCCAGTTTCAGCGGGCCACCTACGAGCAGTACTTC. This sequence joins TRBV6-1 and TRBJ2-7, with a weak D call TRBD2 (6 bases). CDR1 is MNHNS and CDR2 is SASEGT in the germline V gene. This CDR3 is 15 amino acids long. Trimming shortened V by 6 bases and J by 2 bases, and 17 bases separated the two germline ends.

There are many counts of this clonotype. V is TRBV12-3 or TRBV12-4 and J is TRBJ2-7; 9 nucleotides agree with TRBD2. The CDR3 length is 14 residues. After removal of 7 bases from V and 3 bases from J, the junction contained 7 bases not matched to a gene. Here the CDR3 reads CASNGAGGNYEQYF. The CDR3 nucleotides read TGTGCCAGCAATGGGGCGGGAGGGAACTACGAGCAGTACTTC.

This clonotype was counted at least ten times. V is TRBV2 and J is TRBJ1-1; no reliable D call. Trimming took 0 bases from V and 4 from J, leaving 9 bases between them. CDR1 and CDR2 (germline): SNHLY, FYNNEI. The CDR3 runs to 14 residues. The CDR3 region is CASSEALQGTEAFF. CDR3 DNA: TGTGCCAGCAGTGAAGCGCTTCAAGGCACTGAAGCTTTCTTT.

Notes on this clonotype: A single base separates this from a much larger clone, so it may be a read error. This rearrangement joins TRBV7-2 to TRBJ1-4, with D possibly TRBD1 on 5 matching bases. This CDR3 region has 13 residues. The germline gives CDR1 SGHTA, CDR2 FQGNSA. Trimming shortened V by 5 bases and J by 7 bases, and 11 bases separated the two germline ends. CDR3 DNA sequence: TGTACCAGCAGCCCAGGAGGGGTTGAAAAACTGTTTTTT. It codes for CTSSPGGVEKLFF.

This clonotype was counted many times. CDR3 in amino acids: CAWSREASEGYTF. The CDR3 nucleotides are TGTGCCTGGAGCCGAGAGGCCTCAGAAGGCTACACCTTC. V is TRBV30 and J is TRBJ1-2; D ambiguous. This CDR3 has 13 residues. Germline V gene data show CDR1 as GTSNPN and CDR2 as SVGIG (reference sequence). The ends were cut back, 3 bases at V and 8 bases at J, with 16 bases in the middle.

This clonotype occurred many times. This chain links TRBV6-1 with TRBJ1-2, with TRBD1 identical over 12 bases. The CDR3 extends over 20 amino acids. V was clipped by 6 bases and J by 4 bases; unmatched bases: 21. Germline V lookup: CDR1 MNHNS, CDR2 SASEGT. As DNA, the CDR3 is TGTGCCAGCAGCCTACGGGGAATGGGACAGGGGGCGCCTGGGGGCTATGGCTACACCTTC. It encodes CASSLRGMGQGAPGGYGYTF.

This clonotype has ten or more counts. The chain couples TRBV15 to TRBJ2-2, with 11 bases identical to TRBD2. The ends lost 5 bases at V and 5 bases at J; junction bases unmatched: 4. In germline, CDR1 is LNHNV, CDR2 YYDKDF (reference sequence). This CDR3 has 15 amino acids. The CDR3 bases are TGTGCCACCAGCTTGCTAGCGGGGGGTACCGGGGAGCTGTTTTTT. Translating gives CATSLLAGGTGELFF.

This clonotype came up a few times. The chain has TRBV24-1 and TRBJ2-1; TRBD1 aligns across 8 bases. The CDR3 has 15 amino acids. Germline lookup yields CDR1 KGHDR and CDR2 SFDVKD. Trimming removed 4 bases from V and 7 bases from J; junction bases left unmatched: 8. CDR3 sequence reads: CATSDPRTGMNEQFF. As DNA, the CDR3 is TGTGCCACCAGTGACCCCCGGACAGGGATGAATGAGCAGTTCTTC.

This clonotype was observed at least ten times. This chain links TRBV19 with TRBJ1-2; 7 bases map to TRBD1. The trim removed 6 bases at V and 0 bases at J, leaving 7 bases unmatched. Germline-derived CDR1 and CDR2 are LNHDA and SQIVND (reference sequence). The CDR3 runs to 15 residues. CDR3 amino acids: CASSPWDRPNYGYTF. The CDR3 coding sequence is TGTGCCAGTAGCCCTTGGGACAGACCTAACTATGGCTACACCTTC.

This clonotype was found many times. The chain uses TRBV20-1 and TRBJ1-1; D might be TRBD1 (5 bases). Looked up from germline, CDR1 is DFQATT and CDR2 is SNEGSKA (reference sequence). Trimming shortened V by 0 bases and J by 6 bases, and 17 bases separated the two germline ends. The CDR3 runs 15 residues. Written as DNA, the CDR3 is TGCAGTGCTAGAGATATAGGGGCCGACCCAGCTGAAGCTTTCTTT. Amino acids: CSARDIGADPAEAFF.

This clonotype was counted between two and nine times. The chain links TRBV29-1 to TRBJ2-5, with no clear D. The CDR3 is 13 residues long. Deletions cut 1 base from V and 7 bases from J, with 13 bases between. CDR1 SQVTM and CDR2 ANQGSEA come from the germline V gene. The CDR3 DNA sequence: TGCAGCGTTGAAGTAAATAGTTCGGGGACCCAGTACTTC. This translates into CSVEVNSSGTQYF.

In this sample, this clonotype turned up a few times. The chain carries TRBV5-1 and TRBJ2-4; 12 nucleotides match TRBD1. Per the germline V gene, CDR1 is SGHRS and CDR2 is YFSETQ. The CDR3 runs 16 residues. Trimming at V came to 4 bases and at J to 9 bases, leaving 11 bases not matched to a gene. The CDR3 loop reads CASSRAGTGGPSIQYF. The CDR3 DNA follows: TGCGCCAGCAGCCGGGCCGGGACAGGGGGCCCCAGCATTCAGTACTTC. Drawing the rest from reference TRBV5-1 and TRBJ2-4, the complete variable domain is KAGVTQTPRYLIKTRGQQVTLSCSPISGHRSVSWYQQTPGQGLQFLFEYFSETQRNKGNFPGRFSGRQFSNSRSEMNVSTLELGDSALYLCASSRAGTGGPSIQYFGAGTRLSVL.

Many counts were recorded for this clonotype. The chain employs TRBV25-1 and TRBJ1-3; D remains ambiguous. V was shortened by 4 bases and J by 0 bases, with 13 bases between the two germline ends. Germline V gene data show CDR1 as MGHDK and CDR2 as SYGVNS. The CDR3 spans 16 residues. CDR3 region: CASSVFGYHSGNTIYF. DNA of the CDR3: TGTGCCAGCAGTGTCTTCGGGTACCACTCTGGAAACACCATATATTTT.

The rearrangement joins TRBV20-1 to TRBJ2-7; TRBD1 agrees at 9 bases. This CDR3 is built from 13 residues. The V gene end was trimmed by 4 bases and the J gene end by 5 bases; junction bases not matched to a gene: 6. CDR1 is DFQATT and CDR2 is SNEGSKA in the germline V gene (reference sequence). The DNA of the CDR3 is TGCAGTGCTACAGGACAGGGGCTTGACGAGCAGTACTTC. Amino acids: CSATGQGLDEQYF.

This clonotype has ten or more counts. The rearrangement joins TRBV6-1 to TRBJ1-6; D is unresolved. Germline V CDR1 and CDR2: MNHNS, SASEGT. This CDR3 has 13 residues. V gave up 7 bases and J gave up 7 bases, with 11 bases separating them. CDR3 sequence (DNA): TGTGCCAGCAAGTTCCGCCAGAATTCACCCCTCCACTTT. Its translation: CASKFRQNSPLHF.

Remarks on this clonotype: With only one base between it and a far larger clone, this is likely a read error. This chain uses TRBV28 with TRBJ2-1, with a tentative D call TRBD2 (6 bases). Between the trimmed V and J ends, which lost 5 bases and 10 bases, there was a span of 18 bases. This CDR3 region has 14 residues. CDR1 is MDHEN, CDR2 SYDVKM, per germline. Written as DNA, the CDR3 is TGTGCCAGCAGTCTACTAGCTACCACCTACGAGCAGTTCTTC. Translated: CASSLLATTYEQFF.

This clonotype was detected many times. The chain employs TRBV20-1 and TRBJ1-4; D ambiguous. Germline-derived CDR1 and CDR2 are DFQATT and SNEGSKA (reference sequence). The CDR3 runs to 13 residues. With 5 bases removed from V and 5 bases from J, the gap between germline ends came to 12 bases. CDR3 sequence: CSAPATGNEKLFF. The CDR3 region has the DNA TGCAGTGCTCCGGCCACGGGGAATGAAAAACTGTTTTTT.

This clonotype has a count of ten or more. This rearrangement joins TRBV12-3 or TRBV12-4 to TRBJ1-1; TRBD1 matches at 8 bases. The CDR3 totals 14 residues. The V segment lost 5 bases and the J segment 5 bases; nucleotides outside the gene matches: 7. CDR3 bases: TGTGCCAGCAGTAAGGGACAGGTGCAGACTGAAGCTTTCTTT. It yields the protein CASSKGQVQTEAFF.

The chain joins TRBV5-1 to TRBJ2-5; D is undetermined. Germline CDR1 SGHRS, CDR2 YFSETQ. Trimming left V 3 bases short and J 1 base short, with 10 bases between. This CDR3 comprises 14 residues. CDR3 loop: CASSYYSFQETQYF. The DNA of the CDR3 is TGCGCCAGCAGCTACTACAGCTTCCAAGAGACCCAGTACTTC.

This clonotype has at least ten counts. V gene TRBV12-3 or TRBV12-4 combines with J gene TRBJ2-3; the D gene is possibly TRBD1 (5 bases). CDR3 length: 13 residues. The V and J ends lost 6 bases and 4 bases respectively, with 11 bases between them. CDR3 region: CASSRKGSDTQYF. The CDR3 DNA reads as TGTGCCAGCAGCCGAAAGGGGTCAGATACGCAGTATTTT.

This clonotype was counted a few times. The rearrangement links TRBV18 to TRBJ1-1; 7 positions match TRBD1. Germline CDR1 and CDR2: KGHSH and LQKENI. The CDR3 is 15 amino acids. The V segment lost 6 bases and the J segment 5 bases; nucleotides outside the gene matches: 12. The CDR3 loop is CASSPNRGDSTEAFF. CDR3 DNA: TGTGCCAGCTCTCCCAACAGGGGCGATTCGACTGAAGCTTTCTTT.

This clonotype came up many times. The rearrangement joins TRBV2 to TRBJ1-5; D uncertain. The CDR3 is 14 residues long. V lost 1 base to trimming and J lost 3 bases, with 7 bases between them. Germline V gives CDR1 SNHLY, CDR2 FYNNEI. Here the CDR3 reads CASSEGRYNQPQHF. CDR3 bases: TGTGCCAGCAGTGAAGGCCGTTACAATCAGCCCCAGCATTTT.

This chain joins TRBV4-1 and TRBJ2-7; 14 positions agree with TRBD2. This CDR3 comprises 18 residues. The germline CDR1 and CDR2 sequences are MGHRA and YSYEKL. V trimming: 2 bases; J trimming: 3 bases; junction bases outside the gene matches: 9. The CDR3, as DNA: TGCGCCAGCAGCCAATCACGCGGACTAGCGGGAGGAGGCTACGAGCAGTACTTC. This codes for CASSQSRGLAGGGYEQYF.

This clonotype was observed at least ten times. The chain uses TRBV7-8 and TRBJ2-2, with D unclear. The CDR3 extends over 13 amino acids. CDR1 is SGHVS, CDR2 FQNEAQ, per germline. Trimming pared 10 bases from V and 1 base from J, leaving 10 bases between. The CDR3 DNA reads as TGTGCCACTCCTGGTCAGAACACCGGGGAGCTGTTTTTT. Its translation: CATPGQNTGELFF.

This clonotype was detected many times. The chain couples TRBV20-1 to TRBJ2-1; 7 bases are shared with TRBD1. Germline V gene sequence: CDR1 DFQATT, CDR2 SNEGSKA (reference sequence). This CDR3 has 17 amino acids. V lost 8 bases, J lost 5 bases, and 21 bases stayed unmatched. CDR3 protein: CSTIDRVRFGRDNEQFF. CDR3 sequence (DNA): TGCAGTACGATAGACAGGGTACGGTTTGGGCGGGACAATGAGCAGTTCTTC.

About this clonotype itself: A single base separates this from a much larger clone, so it may be a read error. The J gene is TRBJ1-1, the V gene TRBV3-1; D is uncertain. The CDR3 loop spans 13 amino acids. Germline-derived CDR1 and CDR2 are LGHDT and YNNKEL (reference sequence). V lost 4 bases and J 7 bases, leaving 13 bases between the germline ends. The CDR3 DNA is TGTGCCAGCAGCCGTGACCGTTGGGGTGAAGCTTTCTTT. Translated, it gives CASSRDRWGEAFF.

This clonotype came up many times. The V gene is TRBV11-3, the J gene TRBJ2-3; no reliable D call. CDR1 and CDR2 (germline): SGHNT, YENEEA. The CDR3 has 14 residues. Trimming took 1 base from V and 7 from J, leaving 12 bases between them. The CDR3 here is CASSLVASSNTQYF. Written as DNA, the CDR3 is TGTGCCAGCAGCTTAGTGGCCTCTTCTAATACGCAGTATTTT.